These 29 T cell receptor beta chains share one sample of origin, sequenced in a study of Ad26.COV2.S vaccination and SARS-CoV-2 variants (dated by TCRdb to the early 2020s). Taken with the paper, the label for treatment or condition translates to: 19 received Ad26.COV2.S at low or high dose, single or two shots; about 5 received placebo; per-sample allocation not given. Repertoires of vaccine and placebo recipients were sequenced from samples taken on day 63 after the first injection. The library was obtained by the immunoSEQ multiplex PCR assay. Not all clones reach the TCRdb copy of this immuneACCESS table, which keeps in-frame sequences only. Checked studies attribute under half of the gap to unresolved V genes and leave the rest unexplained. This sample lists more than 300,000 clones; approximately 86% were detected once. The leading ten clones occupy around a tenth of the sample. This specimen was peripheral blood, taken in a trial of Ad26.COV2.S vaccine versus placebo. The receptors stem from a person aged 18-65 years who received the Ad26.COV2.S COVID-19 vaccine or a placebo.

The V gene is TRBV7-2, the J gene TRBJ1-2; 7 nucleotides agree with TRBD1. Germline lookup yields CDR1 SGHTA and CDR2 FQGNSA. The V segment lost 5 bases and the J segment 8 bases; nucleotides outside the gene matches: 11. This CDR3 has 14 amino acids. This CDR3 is CASSRPGGREGYTF. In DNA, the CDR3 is TGTGCCAGCAGCCGTCCAGGGGGGCGAGAGGGCTACACCTTC.

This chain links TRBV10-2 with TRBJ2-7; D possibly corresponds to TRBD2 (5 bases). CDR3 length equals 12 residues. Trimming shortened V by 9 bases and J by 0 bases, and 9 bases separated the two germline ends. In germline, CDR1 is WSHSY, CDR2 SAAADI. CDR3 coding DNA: TGCGCCAGTCAAGACTACTCCTACGAGCAGTACTTC. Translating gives CASQDYSYEQYF.

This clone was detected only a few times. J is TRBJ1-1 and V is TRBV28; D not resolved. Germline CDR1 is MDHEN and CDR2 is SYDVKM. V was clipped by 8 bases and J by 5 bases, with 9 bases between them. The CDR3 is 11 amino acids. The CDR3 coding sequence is TGTGCCAGCTGGGCGCGAACTGAAGCTTTCTTT. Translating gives CASWARTEAFF.

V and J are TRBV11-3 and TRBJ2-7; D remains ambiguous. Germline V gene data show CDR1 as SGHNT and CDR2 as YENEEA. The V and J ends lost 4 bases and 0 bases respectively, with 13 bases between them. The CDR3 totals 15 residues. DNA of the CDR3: TGTGCCAGCAGCTCTATGGTTAAGGTCTCCTACGAGCAGTACTTC. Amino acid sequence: CASSSMVKVSYEQYF.

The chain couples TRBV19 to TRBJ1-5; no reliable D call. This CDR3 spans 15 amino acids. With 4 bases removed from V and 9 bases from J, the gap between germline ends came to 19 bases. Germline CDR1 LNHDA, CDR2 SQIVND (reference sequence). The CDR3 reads CASSTNRADGRPQHF. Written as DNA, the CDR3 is TGTGCCAGTAGTACGAATCGGGCTGATGGCAGGCCCCAGCATTTT.

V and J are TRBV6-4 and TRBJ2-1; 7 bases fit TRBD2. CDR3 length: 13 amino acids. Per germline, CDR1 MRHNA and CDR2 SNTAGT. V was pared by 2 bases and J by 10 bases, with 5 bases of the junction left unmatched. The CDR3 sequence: CASSDGASGEQFF. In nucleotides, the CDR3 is TGTGCCAGCAGTGACGGGGCTAGCGGAGAGCAGTTCTTC.

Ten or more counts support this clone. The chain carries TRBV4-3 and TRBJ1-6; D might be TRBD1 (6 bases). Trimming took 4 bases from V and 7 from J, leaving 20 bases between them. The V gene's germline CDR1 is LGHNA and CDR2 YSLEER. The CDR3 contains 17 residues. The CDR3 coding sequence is TGCGCCAGCAGCCGGGGATCCGTACAGGGACGAAATTCACCCCTCCACTTT. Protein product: CASSRGSVQGRNSPLHF.

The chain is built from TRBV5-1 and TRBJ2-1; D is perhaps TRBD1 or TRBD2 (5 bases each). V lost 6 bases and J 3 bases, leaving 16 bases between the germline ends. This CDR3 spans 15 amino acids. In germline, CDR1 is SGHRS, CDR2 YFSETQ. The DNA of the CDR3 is TGCGCCAGCACGACTGGGGGATTAGGCTACAATGAGCAGTTCTTC. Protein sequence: CASTTGGLGYNEQFF.

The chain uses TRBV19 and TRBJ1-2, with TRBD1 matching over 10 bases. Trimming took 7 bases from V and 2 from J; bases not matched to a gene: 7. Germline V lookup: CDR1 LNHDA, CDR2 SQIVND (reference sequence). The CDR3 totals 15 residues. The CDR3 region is CASNTRDRGNYGYTF. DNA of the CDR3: TGTGCCAGTAACACCCGGGACAGGGGAAACTATGGCTACACCTTC.

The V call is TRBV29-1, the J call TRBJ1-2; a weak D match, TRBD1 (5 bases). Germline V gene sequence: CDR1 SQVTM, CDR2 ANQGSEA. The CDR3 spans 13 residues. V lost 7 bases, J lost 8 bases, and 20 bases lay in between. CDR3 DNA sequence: TGCAGCGCTAGGGACGCATCCTCGTTCGGCTACACCTTC. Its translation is CSARDASSFGYTF.

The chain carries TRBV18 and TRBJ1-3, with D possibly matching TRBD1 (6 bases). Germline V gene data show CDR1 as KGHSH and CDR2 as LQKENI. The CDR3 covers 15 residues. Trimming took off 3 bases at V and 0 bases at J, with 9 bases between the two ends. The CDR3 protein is CASSPTGPSGNTIYF. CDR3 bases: TGTGCCAGCTCACCGACAGGCCCCTCTGGAAACACCATATATTTT.

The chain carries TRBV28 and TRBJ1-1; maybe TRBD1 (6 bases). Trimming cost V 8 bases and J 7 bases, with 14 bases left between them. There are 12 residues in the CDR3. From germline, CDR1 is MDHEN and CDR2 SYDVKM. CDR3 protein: CASAGEEFEAFF. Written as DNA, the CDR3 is TGTGCCAGCGCAGGGGAAGAGTTTGAAGCTTTCTTT.

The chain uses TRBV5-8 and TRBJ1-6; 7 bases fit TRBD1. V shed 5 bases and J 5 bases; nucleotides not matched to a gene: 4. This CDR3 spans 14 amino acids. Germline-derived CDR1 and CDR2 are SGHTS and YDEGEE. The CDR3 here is CASRPGQHNSPLHF. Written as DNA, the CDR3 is TGTGCCAGCAGACCGGGACAGCATAATTCACCCCTCCACTTT.

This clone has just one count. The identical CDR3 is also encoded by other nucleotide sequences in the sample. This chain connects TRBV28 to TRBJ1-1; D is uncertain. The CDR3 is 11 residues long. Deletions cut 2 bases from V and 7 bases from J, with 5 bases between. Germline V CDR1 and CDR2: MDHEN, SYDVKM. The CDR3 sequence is CASSLRFEAFF. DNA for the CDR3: TGTGCCAGCAGTTTACGGTTTGAAGCTTTCTTT.

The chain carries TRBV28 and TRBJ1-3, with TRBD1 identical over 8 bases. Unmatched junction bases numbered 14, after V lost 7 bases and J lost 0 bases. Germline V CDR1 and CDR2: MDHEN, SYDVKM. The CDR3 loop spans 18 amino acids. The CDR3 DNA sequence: TGTGCCAGCAAGGAGAGGGCAGGGGGCCTCAGCTCTGGAAACACCATATATTTT. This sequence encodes CASKERAGGLSSGNTIYF.

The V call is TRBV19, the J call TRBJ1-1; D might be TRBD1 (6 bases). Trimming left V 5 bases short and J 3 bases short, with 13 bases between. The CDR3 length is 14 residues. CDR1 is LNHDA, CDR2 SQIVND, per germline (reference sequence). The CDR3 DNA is TGTGCCAGTAGTCATGGACAGTCCTACACTGAAGCTTTCTTT. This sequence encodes CASSHGQSYTEAFF.

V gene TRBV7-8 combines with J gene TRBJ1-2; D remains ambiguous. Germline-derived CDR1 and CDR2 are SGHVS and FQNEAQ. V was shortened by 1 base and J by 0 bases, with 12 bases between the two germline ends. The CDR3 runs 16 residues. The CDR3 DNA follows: TGTGCCAGCAGCTTAGTGGTTGGGTCAGCTAACTATGGCTACACCTTC. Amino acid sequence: CASSLVVGSANYGYTF.

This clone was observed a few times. The CDR3 reads CASSPLTPGQGSPYEQYF. The CDR3 region has the DNA TGTGCCAGCAGTCCGCTCACCCCGGGACAGGGGTCCCCCTACGAGCAGTACTTC. This chain uses TRBV6-6 with TRBJ2-7; TRBD1 matches 10 bases. V was clipped by 5 bases and J by 2 bases; unmatched bases: 15. The CDR3 spans 18 residues. CDR1 MNHNY and CDR2 SVGAGI come from the germline V gene (reference sequence).

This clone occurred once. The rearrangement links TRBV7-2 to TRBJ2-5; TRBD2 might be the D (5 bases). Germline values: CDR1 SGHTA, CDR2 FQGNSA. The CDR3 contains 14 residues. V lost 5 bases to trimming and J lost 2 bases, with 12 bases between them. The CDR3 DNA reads TGTGCCAGCAGCCCGAGGGAGATGCAAGAGACCCAGTACTTC. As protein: CASSPREMQETQYF.

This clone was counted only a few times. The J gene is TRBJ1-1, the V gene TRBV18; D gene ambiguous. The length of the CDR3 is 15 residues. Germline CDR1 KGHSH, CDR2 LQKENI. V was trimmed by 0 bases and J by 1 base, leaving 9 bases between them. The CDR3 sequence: CASSPPASSNTEAFF. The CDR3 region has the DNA TGTGCCAGCTCACCACCGGCCAGCTCGAACACTGAAGCTTTCTTT.

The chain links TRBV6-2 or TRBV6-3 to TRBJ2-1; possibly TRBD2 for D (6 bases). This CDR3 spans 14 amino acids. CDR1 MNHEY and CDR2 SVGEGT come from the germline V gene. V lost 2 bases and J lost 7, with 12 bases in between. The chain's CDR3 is CASSYRLGLNEQFF. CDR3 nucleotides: TGTGCCAGCAGTTACCGACTAGGATTGAATGAGCAGTTCTTC.

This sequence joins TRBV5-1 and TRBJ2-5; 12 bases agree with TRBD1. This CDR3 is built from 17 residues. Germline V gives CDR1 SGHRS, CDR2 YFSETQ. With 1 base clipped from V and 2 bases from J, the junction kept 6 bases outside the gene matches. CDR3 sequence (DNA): TGCGCCAGCAGCTTGAGGTCGGGACAGGGGGCTCAAGAGACCCAGTACTTC. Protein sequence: CASSLRSGQGAQETQYF.

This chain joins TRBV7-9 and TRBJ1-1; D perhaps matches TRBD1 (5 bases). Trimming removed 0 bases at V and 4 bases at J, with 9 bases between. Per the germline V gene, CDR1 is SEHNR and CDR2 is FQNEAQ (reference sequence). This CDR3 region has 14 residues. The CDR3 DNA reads TGTGCCAGCAGCTTAGCGAGCGGGGGCACTGAAGCTTTCTTT. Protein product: CASSLASGGTEAFF.

CDR3 protein: CASSPRRSYGYTF. CDR3 nucleotide sequence: TGTGCCAGCAGTCCACGGCGGAGCTATGGCTACACCTTC. V usage is TRBV3-1 (or the pseudogene TRBV3-2) and J usage is TRBJ1-2; no clear D. Germline V gene data show CDR1 as LGHDT and CDR2 as YNNKEL (reference sequence). CDR3 length: 13 amino acids. The V end lost 6 bases, the J end lost 4 bases, and 12 bases lay between the germline ends.

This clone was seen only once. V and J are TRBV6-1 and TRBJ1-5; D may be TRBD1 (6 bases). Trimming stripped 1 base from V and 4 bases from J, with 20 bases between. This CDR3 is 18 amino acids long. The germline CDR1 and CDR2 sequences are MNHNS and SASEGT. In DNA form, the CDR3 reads TGTGCCAGCAGTGAAGATTGGGAAGGGGGTTCCGTTAATCAGCCCCAGCATTTT. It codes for CASSEDWEGGSVNQPQHF.

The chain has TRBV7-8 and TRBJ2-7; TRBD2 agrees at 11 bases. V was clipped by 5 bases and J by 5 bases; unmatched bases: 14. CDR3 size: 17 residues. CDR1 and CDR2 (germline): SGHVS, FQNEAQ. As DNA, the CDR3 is TGTGCCAGCAGCCCTCACCGACTAGCGGGGTGGGGTGACGAGCAGTACTTC. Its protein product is CASSPHRLAGWGDEQYF.

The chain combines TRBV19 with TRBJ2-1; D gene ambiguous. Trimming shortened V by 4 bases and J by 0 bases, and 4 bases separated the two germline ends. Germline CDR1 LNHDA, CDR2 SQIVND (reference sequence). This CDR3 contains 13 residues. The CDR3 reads CASSRNSYNEQFF. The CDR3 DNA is TGTGCCAGTAGTAGGAACTCCTACAATGAGCAGTTCTTC.

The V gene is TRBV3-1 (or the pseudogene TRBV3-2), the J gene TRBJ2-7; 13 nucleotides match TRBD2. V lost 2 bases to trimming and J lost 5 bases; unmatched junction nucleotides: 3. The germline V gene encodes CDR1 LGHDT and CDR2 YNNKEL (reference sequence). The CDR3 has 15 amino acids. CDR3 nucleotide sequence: TGTGCCAGCAGCCAATCACTAGCGGGAGGGAACGAGCAGTACTTC. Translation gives CASSQSLAGGNEQYF.

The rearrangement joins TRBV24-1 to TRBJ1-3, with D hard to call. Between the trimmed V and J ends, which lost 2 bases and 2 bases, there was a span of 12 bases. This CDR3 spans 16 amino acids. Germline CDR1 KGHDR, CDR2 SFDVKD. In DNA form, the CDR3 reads TGTGCCACCAGTGATTCGGGATTGACAACTGGAAACACCATATATTTT. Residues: CATSDSGLTTGNTIYF.